The TCR beta chain under discussion was sequenced for a study of T cells expressing NK-cell markers. Following a re-call of the 5' RACE reads, TCRdb has one entry per CDR3 protein and lacks DNA. The sample has 450,000 to 600,000 distinct CDR3 sequences; the top ten hold approximately 4%. Germline V lookup: CDR1 LGHNA, CDR2 YSLEER. CDR3 length equals 13 residues. The chain joins TRBV4-3 to TRBJ1-5. The origin of this receptor is a man between 18 and 35 years old in good health. The sample consisted of blood T cells: a sorted CD56 or NKG2C T cell subset, CD4+ or CD8+ T cells, or bulk PBMC T cells (not recorded which). This CDR3 is CASGRRRGQPQHF.